The 25 T cell receptor beta chains reported below all come from one sample, sequenced in a study of T cell clonotyping in hematopoietic cell transplantation. Using immunoSEQ multiplex PCR, the repertoire was profiled, and TCRdb retains in-frame clones only, with some absent. The table lists around 16,000 clones, roughly 93% of them singletons. Indicated time point: recipient sample about 28 days before transplant, after cytoreduction. The starting material was peripheral blood mononuclear cells, obtained before stem cell transplant. The receptors stem from a man younger than 35 with biphenotypic leukemia. Some clones in this sample may be carry-over from other donors' samples.

V gene TRBV11-1 combines with J gene TRBJ2-3; tentative D call: TRBD1 (5 bases). The germline CDR1 and CDR2 sequences are SGHAT and FQDESV (reference sequence). This CDR3 has 16 residues. The germline V and J ends were trimmed by 3 bases and 0 bases, with 13 bases remaining between them. CDR3 nucleotide sequence: TGTGCCAGCAGCTTCCCTAGGGGAACTAGCACAGATACGCAGTATTTT. Translation: CASSFPRGTSTDTQYF.

The chain couples TRBV20-1 to TRBJ1-2; unclear D gene. Germline values: CDR1 DFQATT, CDR2 SNEGSKA (reference sequence). The CDR3 sequence is 11 residues long. Trimming took 0 bases from V and 14 from J, leaving 13 bases between them. This CDR3 reads CSARESHTATF. Written as DNA, the CDR3 is TGCAGTGCTAGAGAATCCCATACAGCTACCTTC.

In the case of this clone: The junction shows a germline mismatch at one end, possibly a read error. The rearrangement links TRBV19 to TRBJ1-4, with D unclear. The CDR3 contains 8 residues. Germline CDR1 and CDR2: LNHDA and SQIVND (reference sequence). This CDR3 is CASMNWVF. The CDR3 coding sequence is TGTGCCAGTATGAATTGGGTTTTT.

The J gene is TRBJ2-3, the V gene TRBV2; D possibly corresponds to TRBD2 (7 bases). Per the germline V gene, CDR1 is SNHLY and CDR2 is FYNNEI. V was pared by 8 bases and J by 1 base, with 13 bases between. The CDR3 has 14 residues. CDR3 in DNA: TGTGCCAGCTTACTAGGGGGGGGCACAGATACGCAGTATTTT. It yields the protein CASLLGGGTDTQYF.

This chain uses TRBV30 with TRBJ1-1, with D unclear. The CDR3 is made up of 14 amino acids. Per germline, CDR1 GTSNPN and CDR2 SVGIG (reference sequence). V gave up 4 bases and J gave up 2 bases, with 14 bases separating them. The CDR3 reads CAWTGVGFNTEAFF. The CDR3, as DNA: TGTGCCTGGACCGGCGTTGGGTTTAACACTGAAGCTTTCTTT.

The chain couples TRBV7-9 to TRBJ1-6; tentative D call: TRBD1 (5 bases). Between the trimmed V and J ends, which lost 3 bases and 4 bases, there was a span of 19 bases. Germline CDR1 SEHNR, CDR2 FQNEAQ (reference sequence). This CDR3 has 18 amino acids. The CDR3 loop is CASSFAWSGNPYNSPLHF. The DNA for the CDR3 is TGTGCCAGCAGCTTCGCGTGGTCAGGGAACCCATATAATTCACCCCTCCACTTT. The whole variable domain, filled in from reference TRBV7-9 and TRBJ1-6, reads DTGVSQNPRHKITKRGQNVTFRCDPISEHNRLYWYRQTLGQGPEFLTYFQNEAQLEKSRLLSDRFSAERPKGSFSTLEIQRTEQGDSAMYLCASSFAWSGNPYNSPLHFGNGTRLTVT.

This clone was observed once. The J gene is TRBJ1-1, the V gene TRBV5-1; D may be TRBD1 (5 bases). The CDR3 runs 16 residues. The germline CDR1 and CDR2 sequences are SGHRS and YFSETQ. The V end was cut by 0 bases, the J end by 1 base, with 13 bases between. The DNA for the CDR3 is TGCGCCAGCAGCTTGGAGGGCGGCAGGGAGAACACTGAAGCTTTCTTT. Amino acids: CASSLEGGRENTEAFF.

The chain has TRBV28 and TRBJ1-1, with unresolved D. V dropped 8 bases and J dropped 5 bases, with 15 bases sitting between them. The V gene's germline CDR1 is MDHEN and CDR2 SYDVKM. This CDR3 has 13 residues. The CDR3 DNA is TGTGCCAGCGGACTCCCTCCGAGTACTGAAGCTTTCTTT. Translated: CASGLPPSTEAFF.

The chain joins TRBV14 to TRBJ2-7, with 12 nucleotides matching TRBD1. This CDR3 has 16 amino acids. Germline trimming cut 4 bases from V and 4 bases from J; bases unmatched to any gene: 8. Per the germline V gene, CDR1 is SGHDN and CDR2 is FVKESK. The CDR3 protein is CASSPHRDRGLYEQYF. In DNA, the CDR3 is TGTGCCAGCAGCCCCCACCGGGACAGGGGGCTATACGAGCAGTACTTC.

V is TRBV6-6 and J is TRBJ1-1; no reliable D call. The CDR3 totals 14 residues. V was shortened by 4 bases and J by 4 bases, with 13 bases between the two germline ends. Looked up from germline, CDR1 is MNHNY and CDR2 is SVGAGI (reference sequence). CDR3 sequence reads: CASSFQDPATEAFF. DNA for the CDR3: TGTGCCAGCAGTTTCCAAGACCCGGCCACTGAAGCTTTCTTT.

The J gene is TRBJ2-5, the V gene TRBV30; D gene unclear. CDR3 length equals 11 residues. V gave up 2 bases and J gave up 4 bases, with 5 bases separating them. The germline V gene encodes CDR1 GTSNPN and CDR2 SVGIG (reference sequence). CDR3 protein: CAWSIGETQYF. For the CDR3, the DNA is TGTGCCTGGAGTATTGGAGAGACCCAGTACTTC.

The genes are TRBV4-1 and TRBJ2-3; D is unclear. This CDR3 spans 14 amino acids. Germline lookup yields CDR1 MGHRA and CDR2 YSYEKL. The ends were cut back, 4 bases at V and 0 bases at J, with 8 bases in the middle. The CDR3 coding sequence is TGCGCCAGCAGCCCGCTCCCTAGCACAGATACGCAGTATTTT. This gives the protein CASSPLPSTDTQYF.

The genes are TRBV6-4 and TRBJ2-3; 10 nucleotides agree with TRBD2. J lost 1 base, V lost 5 bases, and 3 bases had no gene match. The germline V gene encodes CDR1 MRHNA and CDR2 SNTAGT. CDR3 length equals 15 residues. As DNA, the CDR3 is TGTGCCAGCAGTCCTAGCGGGGGCGGCACAGATACGCAGTATTTT. Its protein is CASSPSGGGTDTQYF.

The chain couples TRBV30 to TRBJ2-7; weak D call: TRBD1 (5 bases). CDR3 length equals 14 residues. The V gene lost 2 bases and the J gene lost 1 base, with 12 bases spanning the gap. Germline assignment: CDR1 GTSNPN and CDR2 SVGIG (reference sequence). The chain's CDR3 is CAWSFEGVSYEQYF. The CDR3 bases are TGTGCCTGGAGTTTCGAAGGGGTTTCCTACGAGCAGTACTTC.

This rearrangement joins TRBV25-1 to TRBJ2-6; D remains unclear. This CDR3 comprises 15 residues. Trimming pared 4 bases from V and 0 bases from J, leaving 7 bases between. Germline CDR1 and CDR2: MGHDK and SYGVNS. This chain's CDR3 is CASSAIRSGANVLTF. In nucleotides, the CDR3 is TGTGCCAGCAGTGCAATCCGCTCTGGGGCCAACGTCCTGACTTTC. The complete variable domain, with remaining parts taken from reference TRBV25-1 and TRBJ2-6, reads EADIYQTPRYLVIGTGKKITLECSQTMGHDKMYWYQQDPGMELHLIHYSYGVNSTEKGDLSSESTVSRIRTEHFPLTLESARPSHTSQYLCASSAIRSGANVLTFGAGSRLTVL.

The chain employs TRBV30 and TRBJ2-4; 15 nucleotides match TRBD2. The germline CDR1 and CDR2 sequences are GTSNPN and SVGIG (reference sequence). The CDR3 runs to 16 residues. V gave up 1 base and J gave up 8 bases; unmatched junction bases: 6. In DNA form, the CDR3 reads TGTGCCTGGAGTGACGGACTAGCGGGGGGGCGGGACATTCAGTACTTC. It is translated as CAWSDGLAGGRDIQYF. The whole variable domain, filled in from reference TRBV30 and TRBJ2-4, reads SQTIHQWPATLVQPVGSPLSLECTVEGTSNPNLYWYRQAAGRGLQLLFYSVGIGQISSEVPQNLSASRPQDRQFILSSKKLLLSDSGFYLCAWSDGLAGGRDIQYFGAGTRLSVL.

The rearrangement uses TRBV7-2 and TRBJ2-3, with TRBD2 matching over 12 bases. The V and J ends lost 1 base and 0 bases, in that order; junction bases with no gene match: 2. This CDR3 spans 17 amino acids. Germline V CDR1 and CDR2: SGHTA, FQGNSA. CDR3 in amino acids: CASSLGTSGASTDTQYF. The DNA of the CDR3 is TGTGCCAGCAGCTTAGGGACTAGCGGGGCTAGCACAGATACGCAGTATTTT.

This chain links TRBV2 with TRBJ1-4; D unclear. Trimming took off 0 bases at V and 8 bases at J, with 4 bases between the two ends. There are 12 residues in the CDR3. Germline CDR1 reads SNHLY; CDR2 reads FYNNEI. The chain's CDR3 is CASSEAREKLFF. CDR3 DNA: TGTGCCAGCAGTGAAGCGAGGGAAAAACTGTTTTTT. The full variable domain, completed using reference TRBV2 and TRBJ1-4, is EPEVTQTPSHQVTQMGQEVILRCVPISNHLYFYWYRQILGQKVEFLVSFYNNEISEKSEIFDDQFSVERPDGSNFTLKIRSTKLEDSAMYFCASSEAREKLFFGSGTQLSVL.

The J gene is TRBJ2-1, the V gene TRBV11-3; a possible D gene is TRBD2 (6 bases). The germline gives CDR1 SGHNT, CDR2 YENEEA. Trimming left V 1 base short and J 7 bases short, with 8 bases between. The CDR3 has 13 residues. CDR3 sequence reads: CASSLGAGNEQFF. As DNA, the CDR3 is TGTGCCAGCAGCTTAGGGGCGGGGAATGAGCAGTTCTTC.

This chain joins TRBV30 and TRBJ1-4; possibly TRBD1 for D (5 bases). CDR3 length: 15 residues. The germline gives CDR1 GTSNPN, CDR2 SVGIG (reference sequence). The ends were cut back, 0 bases at V and 8 bases at J, with 16 bases in the middle. The CDR3 nucleotides are TGTGCCTGGAGTGTACGGGGCTCCCTTGGAGAAAAACTGTTTTTT. This sequence encodes CAWSVRGSLGEKLFF.

The V call is TRBV30, the J call TRBJ1-5; the match to TRBD1 covers 9 bases. CDR1 and CDR2 (germline): GTSNPN, SVGIG (reference sequence). There are 18 residues in the CDR3. With V trimmed by 4 bases and J by 0 bases, 13 bases remained unmatched. The CDR3 sequence: CAWTGTGRLGVSNQPQHF. CDR3 nucleotide sequence: TGTGCCTGGACGGGGACAGGGAGATTGGGGGTTAGCAATCAGCCCCAGCATTTT. Combining the CDR3 with reference TRBV30 and TRBJ1-5 gives the whole variable domain SQTIHQWPATLVQPVGSPLSLECTVEGTSNPNLYWYRQAAGRGLQLLFYSVGIGQISSEVPQNLSASRPQDRQFILSSKKLLLSDSGFYLCAWTGTGRLGVSNQPQHFGDGTRLSIL.

J is TRBJ1-5 and V is TRBV30; D not resolved. The CDR3 is 15 amino acids. Germline-derived CDR1 and CDR2 are GTSNPN and SVGIG (reference sequence). Trimming took off 0 bases at V and 2 bases at J, with 11 bases between the two ends. DNA for the CDR3: TGTGCCTGGAGTGTTGGTGTGACTGGCAATCAGCCCCAGCATTTT. Its protein is CAWSVGVTGNQPQHF.

This chain connects TRBV5-4 to TRBJ2-5; 9 nucleotides align to TRBD1. Germline CDR1 and CDR2: SGHNT and YYREEE (reference sequence). This CDR3 is 16 amino acids long. Trimming took 4 bases from V and 7 from J; bases not matched to a gene: 14. The CDR3 bases are TGTGCCAGCAGCGAACAACCGGGACAGGGACCTGGGACCCAGTACTTC. Its translation: CASSEQPGQGPGTQYF. Based on the CDR3 plus reference TRBV5-4 and TRBJ2-5, the full variable domain is ETGVTQSPTHLIKTRGQQVTLRCSSQSGHNTVSWYQQALGQGPQFIFQYYREEENGRGNFPPRFSGLQFPNYSSELNVNALELDDSALYLCASSEQPGQGPGTQYFGPGTRLLVL.

The chain joins TRBV4-3 to TRBJ1-6; D ambiguous. The ends were cut back, 1 base at V and 8 bases at J, with 3 bases in the middle. CDR1 LGHNA and CDR2 YSLEER come from the germline V gene. The CDR3 length is 12 residues. This chain's CDR3 is CASSQGDSPLHF. As DNA, the CDR3 is TGCGCCAGCAGCCAAGGCGATTCACCCCTCCACTTT.

The CDR3 protein is CSVDGQGSSYEQYF. The CDR3 coding sequence is TGCAGCGTTGATGGTCAGGGGTCCTCCTACGAGCAGTACTTC. V usage is TRBV29-1 and J usage is TRBJ2-7; D is perhaps TRBD1 (6 bases). V was cut by 3 bases and J by 0 bases, with 12 bases left in between. CDR3 length: 14 amino acids. Per germline, CDR1 SQVTM and CDR2 ANQGSEA.